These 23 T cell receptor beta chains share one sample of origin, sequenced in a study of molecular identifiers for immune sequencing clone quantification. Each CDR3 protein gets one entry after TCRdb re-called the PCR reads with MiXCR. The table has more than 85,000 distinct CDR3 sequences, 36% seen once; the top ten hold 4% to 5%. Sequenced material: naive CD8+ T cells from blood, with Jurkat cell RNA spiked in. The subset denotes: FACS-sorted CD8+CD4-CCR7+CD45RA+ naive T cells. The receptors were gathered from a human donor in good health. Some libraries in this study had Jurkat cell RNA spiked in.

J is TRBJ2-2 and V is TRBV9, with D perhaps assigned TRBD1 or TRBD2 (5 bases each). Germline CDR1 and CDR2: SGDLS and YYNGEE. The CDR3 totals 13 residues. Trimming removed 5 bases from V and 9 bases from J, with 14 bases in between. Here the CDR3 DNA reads TGTGCCAGCAGTGCCGCAGGGAGATGGGAGCTGTTTTTT. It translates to CASSAAGRWELFF.

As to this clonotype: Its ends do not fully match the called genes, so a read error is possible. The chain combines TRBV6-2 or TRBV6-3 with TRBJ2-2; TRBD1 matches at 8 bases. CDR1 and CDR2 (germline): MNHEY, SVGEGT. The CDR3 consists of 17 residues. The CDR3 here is CASSYATGAANTGELIF. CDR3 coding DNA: TGTGCCAGCAGTTACGCGACAGGGGCCGCGAACACCGGGGAGCTGATTTTT.

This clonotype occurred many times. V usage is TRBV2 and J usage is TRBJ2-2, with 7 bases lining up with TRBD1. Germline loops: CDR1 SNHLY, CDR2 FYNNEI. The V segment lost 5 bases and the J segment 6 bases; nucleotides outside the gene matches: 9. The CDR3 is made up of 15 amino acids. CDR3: CASSTGELAPGELFF. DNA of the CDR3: TGTGCCAGCAGTACAGGGGAACTGGCGCCCGGGGAGCTGTTTTTT.

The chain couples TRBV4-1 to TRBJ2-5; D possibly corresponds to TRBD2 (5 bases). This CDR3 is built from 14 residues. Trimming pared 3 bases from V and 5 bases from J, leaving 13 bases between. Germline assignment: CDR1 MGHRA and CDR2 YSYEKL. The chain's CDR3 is CASSQGVVRETQYF. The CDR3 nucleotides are TGCGCCAGCAGCCAGGGAGTGGTGAGGGAGACCCAGTACTTC.

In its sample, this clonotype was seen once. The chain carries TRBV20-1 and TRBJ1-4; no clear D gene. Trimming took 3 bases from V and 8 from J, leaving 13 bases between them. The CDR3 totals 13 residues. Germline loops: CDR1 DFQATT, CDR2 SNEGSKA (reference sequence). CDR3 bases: TGCAGTGCTAGCAAACCTCCATCCGAAAAACTGTTTTTT. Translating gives CSASKPPSEKLFF.

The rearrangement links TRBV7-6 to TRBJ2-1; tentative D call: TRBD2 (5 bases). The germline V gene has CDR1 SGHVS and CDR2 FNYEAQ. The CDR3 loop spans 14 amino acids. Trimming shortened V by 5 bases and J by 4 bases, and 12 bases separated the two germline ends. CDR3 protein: CASSTGGSYNEQFF. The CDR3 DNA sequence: TGTGCCAGCAGCACCGGTGGGAGTTACAATGAGCAGTTCTTC.

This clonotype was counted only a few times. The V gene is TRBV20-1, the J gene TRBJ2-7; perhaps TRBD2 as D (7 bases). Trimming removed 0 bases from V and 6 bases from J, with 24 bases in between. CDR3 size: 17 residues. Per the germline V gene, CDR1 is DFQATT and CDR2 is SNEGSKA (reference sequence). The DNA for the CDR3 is TGCAGTGCTAGAGATTACGAGGGGGGGAGCGAAGAGGGCGAGCAGTACTTC. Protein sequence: CSARDYEGGSEEGEQYF.

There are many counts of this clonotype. For the CDR3, the DNA is TGTGCCAGCAGCTTGCCGCGGGACACTAGCACAGATACGCAGTATTTT. Protein: CASSLPRDTSTDTQYF. The V gene is TRBV5-4, the J gene TRBJ2-3; D could derive from TRBD1 or TRBD2 (6 bases each). Per the germline V gene, CDR1 is SGHNT and CDR2 is YYREEE (reference sequence). The CDR3 totals 16 residues. V was shortened by 1 base and J by 0 bases, with 12 bases between the two germline ends.

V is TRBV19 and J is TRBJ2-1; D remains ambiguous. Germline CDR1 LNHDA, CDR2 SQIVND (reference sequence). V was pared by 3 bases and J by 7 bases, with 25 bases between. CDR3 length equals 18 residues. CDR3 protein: CASSMDLSRGPRGNEQFF. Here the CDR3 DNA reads TGTGCCAGTAGTATGGATCTTTCCCGCGGCCCCCGAGGAAATGAGCAGTTCTTC.

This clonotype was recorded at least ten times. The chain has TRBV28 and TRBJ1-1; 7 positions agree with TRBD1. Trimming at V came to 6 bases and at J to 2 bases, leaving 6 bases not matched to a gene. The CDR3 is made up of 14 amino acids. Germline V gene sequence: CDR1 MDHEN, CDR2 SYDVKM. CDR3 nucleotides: TGTGCCAGCAGGAGACAGGGTTTTAACACTGAAGCTTTCTTT. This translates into CASRRQGFNTEAFF.

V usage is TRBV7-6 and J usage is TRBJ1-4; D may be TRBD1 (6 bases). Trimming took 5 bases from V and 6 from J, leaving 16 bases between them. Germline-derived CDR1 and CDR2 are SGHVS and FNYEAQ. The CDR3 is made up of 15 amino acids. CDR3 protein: CASSPEGGGHEKLFF. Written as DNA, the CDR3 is TGTGCCAGCAGCCCAGAGGGGGGGGGGCATGAAAAACTGTTTTTT.

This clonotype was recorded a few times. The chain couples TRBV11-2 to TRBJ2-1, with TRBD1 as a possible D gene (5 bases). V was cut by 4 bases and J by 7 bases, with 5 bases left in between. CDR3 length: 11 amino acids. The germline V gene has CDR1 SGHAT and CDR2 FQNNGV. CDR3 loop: CASSSGNEQFF. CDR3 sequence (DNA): TGTGCCAGCAGCTCAGGGAATGAGCAGTTCTTC. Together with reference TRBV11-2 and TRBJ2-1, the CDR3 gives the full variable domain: EAGVAQSPRYKIIEKRQSVAFWCNPISGHATLYWYQQILGQGPKLLIQFQNNGVVDDSQLPKDRFSAERLKGVDSTLKIQPAKLEDSAVYLCASSSGNEQFFGPGTRLTVL.

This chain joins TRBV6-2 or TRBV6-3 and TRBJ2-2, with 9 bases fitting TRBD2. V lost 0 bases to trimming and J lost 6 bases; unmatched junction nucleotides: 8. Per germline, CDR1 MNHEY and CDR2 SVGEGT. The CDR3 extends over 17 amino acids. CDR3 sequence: CASSYSIPGLAAGELFF. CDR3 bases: TGTGCCAGCAGTTACTCGATCCCGGGACTAGCTGCCGGGGAGCTGTTTTTT.

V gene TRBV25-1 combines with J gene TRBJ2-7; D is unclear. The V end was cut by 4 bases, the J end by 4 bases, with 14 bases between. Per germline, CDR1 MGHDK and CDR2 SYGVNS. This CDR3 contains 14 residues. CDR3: CASSGARAKYEQYF. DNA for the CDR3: TGTGCCAGCAGTGGGGCCCGGGCCAAATACGAGCAGTACTTC.

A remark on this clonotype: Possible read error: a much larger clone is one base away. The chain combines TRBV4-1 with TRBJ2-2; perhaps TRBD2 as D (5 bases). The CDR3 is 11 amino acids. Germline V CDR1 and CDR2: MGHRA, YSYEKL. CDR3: CASNRDGELLF. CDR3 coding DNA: TGCGCCAGCAACCGTGACGGGGAGCTGTTATTT.

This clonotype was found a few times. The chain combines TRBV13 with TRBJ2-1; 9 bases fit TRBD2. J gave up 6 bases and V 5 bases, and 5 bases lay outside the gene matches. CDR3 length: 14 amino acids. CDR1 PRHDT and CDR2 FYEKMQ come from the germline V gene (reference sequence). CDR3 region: CASSEGTSLNEQFF. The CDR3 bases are TGTGCCAGCAGCGAAGGGACTAGCCTCAATGAGCAGTTCTTC.

The CDR3 DNA is TGTGCCAGCAGTTTCACAGGGGAGCGCACAGATACGCAGTATTTT. This sequence encodes CASSFTGERTDTQYF. The chain couples TRBV28 to TRBJ2-3; 7 bases fit TRBD1. This CDR3 spans 15 amino acids. Germline V gives CDR1 MDHEN, CDR2 SYDVKM. V trimming: 3 bases; J trimming: 1 base; junction bases outside the gene matches: 4.

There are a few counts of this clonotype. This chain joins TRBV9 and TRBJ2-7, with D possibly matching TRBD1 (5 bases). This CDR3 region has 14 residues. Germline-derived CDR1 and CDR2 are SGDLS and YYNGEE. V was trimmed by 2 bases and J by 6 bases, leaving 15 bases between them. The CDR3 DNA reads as TGTGCCAGCAGCGTGCAGGGCACCGGGTCCGAGCAGTACTTC. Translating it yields CASSVQGTGSEQYF.

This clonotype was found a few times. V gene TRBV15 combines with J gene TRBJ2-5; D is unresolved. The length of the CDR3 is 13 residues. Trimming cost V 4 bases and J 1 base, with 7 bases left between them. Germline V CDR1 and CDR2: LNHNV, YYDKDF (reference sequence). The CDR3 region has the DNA TGTGCCACCAGCACTTTCAGCCAAGAGACCCAGTACTTC. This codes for CATSTFSQETQYF.

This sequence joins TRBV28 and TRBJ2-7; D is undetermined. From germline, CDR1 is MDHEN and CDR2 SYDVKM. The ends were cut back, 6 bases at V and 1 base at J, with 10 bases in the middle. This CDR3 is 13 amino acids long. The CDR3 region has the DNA TGTGCCAGCAGATTCTTGCGTTCCTACGAGCAGTACTTC. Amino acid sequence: CASRFLRSYEQYF.

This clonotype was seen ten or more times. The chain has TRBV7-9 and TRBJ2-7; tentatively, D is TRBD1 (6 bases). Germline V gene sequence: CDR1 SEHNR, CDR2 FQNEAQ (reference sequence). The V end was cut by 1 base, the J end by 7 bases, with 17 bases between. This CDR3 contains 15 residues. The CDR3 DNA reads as TGTGCCAGCAGCTTAGTCGCAGGGGCTGCGAGGGAGCAGTACTTC. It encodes CASSLVAGAAREQYF.

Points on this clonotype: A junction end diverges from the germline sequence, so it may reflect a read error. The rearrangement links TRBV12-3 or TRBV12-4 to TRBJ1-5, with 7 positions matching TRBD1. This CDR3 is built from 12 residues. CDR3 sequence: CASRTGNQPLHF. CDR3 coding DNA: TGTGCCAGCAGGACAGGGAATCAGCCCCTGCATTTT.

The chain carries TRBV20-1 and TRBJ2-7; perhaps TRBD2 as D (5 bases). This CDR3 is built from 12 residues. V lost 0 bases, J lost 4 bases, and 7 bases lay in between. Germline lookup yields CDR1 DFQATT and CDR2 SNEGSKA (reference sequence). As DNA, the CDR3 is TGCAGTGCTAGAGAAAGCGGATACGAGCAGTACTTC. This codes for CSARESGYEQYF.